This note documents a single T cell receptor beta chain sequence. Method: immunoSEQ multiplex PCR; TCRdb's copy keeps in-frame clones and lacks some. The data show roughly 150,000 clones, roughly 83% seen once. The study recruited people aged roughly 18 to 100 years across roughly 23 US areas. Clinical history reported by participants formed the basis on which cohorts were assigned. CDR3 length equals 14 residues. In germline, CDR1 is MNHEY, CDR2 SVGEGT. With 5 bases removed from V and 5 bases from J, the gap between germline ends came to 13 bases. The data derive from a study of blood T cell repertoires in COVID-19.

This TCR derives from a man in his 70s who had been exposed to COVID-19. The sample comprised PBMCs or T cells enriched from blood (not recorded which). The rearrangement uses TRBV6-2 or TRBV6-3 and TRBJ1-5; D perhaps matches TRBD1 (6 bases). Here the CDR3 reads CASSPQGSYQPQHF. The DNA for the CDR3 is TGTGCCAGCAGTCCCCAGGGGAGTTATCAGCCCCAGCATTTT.